This TCR beta chain was profiled in a study of cytomegalovirus exposure and HLA in healthy donors. Study background: Some 85 million unique TCRs, all from HLA-typed donors, were included in an early release of the data.

Donors showed nominal health when sampled, although they likely had unrecorded immune exposures. PCR used 60 Vbeta primers and 13 Jbeta primers. Here immunoSEQ multiplex PCR was the method, and the copy in TCRdb shows in-frame clones only, minus some. Here the sample spans about 170,000 clones, about 79% being singletons. Turning to this clone: What it recognizes is unknown.

The V and J ends lost 0 bases and 0 bases, in that order; junction bases with no gene match: 10. The germline gives CDR1 LNHNV, CDR2 YYDKDF (reference sequence). CDR3 length: 18 amino acids. Findings and limits, study-wide: Later, an analysis showed that TCR beta chains associated with HLA were more clonally expanded than others that were equally common. The productive fraction for most TCR beta V segments was about 87% or about 30% in an earlier analysis.

The sequencing input was PBMCs. The J gene is TRBJ1-1, the V gene TRBV15; 7 nucleotides line up with TRBD1. This TCR was sampled from a woman in her fifties or sixties in good health and CMV-seropositive. The DNA for the CDR3 is TGTGCCACCAGCAGAGATACACAGGGGTTGGCCGTGAACACTGAAGCTTTCTTT. Translation gives CATSRDTQGLAVNTEAFF.